A single sample is the source of the 30 T cell receptor beta chains below, sequenced in a study of OX40 agonist ivuxolimab in advanced cancers. The library was made by the immunoSEQ multiplex PCR assay. Here the immuneACCESS table is served through TCRdb, limited to in-frame sequences with V and J called. Missing clones are a known gap in these copies; in checked studies unresolved V genes cover under half, and the rest lacks a known reason. The sample contains more than 65,000 clones, around 88% of them found a single time. The ten largest clones represent 0.5% to 0.6% of the sample. Sequencing used CD4+ or CD8+ T cells sorted from blood, obtained in a trial of the OX40 agonist ivuxolimab. Receptor source: an adult with an advanced solid tumor such as melanoma, head and neck, liver or kidney cancer.

This clone was seen a handful of times. V and J are TRBV7-9 and TRBJ2-5; weak D call: TRBD2 (6 bases). CDR1 is SEHNR and CDR2 is FQNEAQ in the germline V gene (reference sequence). This CDR3 region has 16 residues. V was pared by 4 bases and J by 2 bases, with 17 bases between. The CDR3 loop is CASSSGLLPVQETQYF. The CDR3 DNA is TGTGCCAGCAGCTCGGGACTCCTCCCAGTTCAAGAGACCCAGTACTTC.

This clone has just one count. The chain combines TRBV5-1 with TRBJ2-7, with TRBD1 matching 9 bases. This CDR3 has 14 amino acids. In germline, CDR1 is SGHRS, CDR2 YFSETQ. V was pared by 3 bases and J by 3 bases, with 4 bases of the junction left unmatched. The CDR3 DNA reads TGCGCCAGCAGCTCCGGACAGGGGATCTACGAGCAGTACTTC. Protein: CASSSGQGIYEQYF.

This sequence joins TRBV18 and TRBJ2-5; 7 nucleotides match TRBD1. V lost 3 bases to trimming and J lost 2 bases; unmatched junction nucleotides: 0. Germline CDR1 and CDR2: KGHSH and LQKENI. The CDR3 consists of 13 residues. In nucleotides, the CDR3 is TGTGCCAGCTCACCGGGACAGCAAGAGACCCAGTACTTC. The encoded protein is CASSPGQQETQYF.

This chain joins TRBV9 and TRBJ2-5; D perhaps matches TRBD1 (6 bases). V lost 1 base to trimming and J lost 5 bases, with 9 bases between them. CDR3 length equals 13 residues. Germline CDR1 and CDR2: SGDLS and YYNGEE. CDR3 DNA: TGTGCCAGCAGCGTACAAAGGGGGGAGACCCAGTACTTC. As protein: CASSVQRGETQYF.

V usage is TRBV11-2 and J usage is TRBJ1-2, with 7 bases matching TRBD1. This CDR3 is built from 14 residues. CDR1 is SGHAT and CDR2 is FQNNGV in the germline V gene. V dropped 5 bases and J dropped 3; count of bases not matched to a gene: 6. CDR3 protein: CASSLAGTDYGYTF. The CDR3 DNA reads TGTGCCAGCAGCCTCGCCGGGACAGACTATGGCTACACCTTC.

The genes are TRBV30 and TRBJ1-4, with TRBD1 identical over 9 bases. The CDR3 loop spans 14 amino acids. With V trimmed by 3 bases and J by 7 bases, 6 bases remained unmatched. CDR1 is GTSNPN and CDR2 is SVGIG in the germline V gene (reference sequence). The CDR3 loop is CAWSPGQGGEKLFF. The CDR3 DNA reads as TGTGCCTGGAGCCCGGGACAGGGAGGTGAAAAACTGTTTTTT.

V gene TRBV6-6 combines with J gene TRBJ1-2, with D hard to call. With 6 bases removed from V and 5 bases from J, the gap between germline ends came to 16 bases. Germline V CDR1 and CDR2: MNHNY, SVGAGI (reference sequence). There are 14 residues in the CDR3. This CDR3 is CASRTLMEGYGYTF. The CDR3, as DNA: TGTGCCAGCAGAACCTTGATGGAGGGATATGGCTACACCTTC.

The V gene is TRBV19, the J gene TRBJ1-6; D perhaps matches TRBD1 (6 bases). Germline lookup yields CDR1 LNHDA and CDR2 SQIVND (reference sequence). V lost 5 bases and J 5 bases, leaving 16 bases between the germline ends. CDR3 size: 16 residues. CDR3: CASSPTPGTHNSPLHF. The CDR3 DNA is TGTGCCAGTAGTCCCACCCCCGGGACACATAATTCACCCCTCCACTTT.

The chain uses TRBV7-9 and TRBJ1-4, with unresolved D. V lost 1 base and J lost 0, with 9 bases in between. This CDR3 comprises 16 residues. Germline CDR1 and CDR2: SEHNR and FQNEAQ (reference sequence). The CDR3, as DNA: TGTGCCAGCAGCTTAGGTGGAGTTGCAACTAATGAAAAACTGTTTTTT. The encoded protein is CASSLGGVATNEKLFF.

The gene calls are TRBV30 and TRBJ1-1; D not certain. The V gene lost 1 base and the J gene lost 2 bases, with 17 bases spanning the gap. The CDR3 runs to 16 residues. Germline CDR1 and CDR2: GTSNPN and SVGIG (reference sequence). The CDR3 sequence is CAWSGPRGPKNTEAFF. CDR3 DNA: TGTGCCTGGAGTGGCCCCCGTGGACCGAAAAACACTGAAGCTTTCTTT.

CDR3 sequence reads: CASSERGAGQVKFF. Written as DNA, the CDR3 is TGTGCCAGCAGTGAAAGGGGCGCGGGGCAAGTAAAGTTCTTC. The chain employs TRBV6-1 and TRBJ2-1, with D possibly TRBD2 on 6 matching bases. The V end lost 2 bases, the J end lost 14 bases, and 19 bases lay between the germline ends. The CDR3 is 14 residues long. CDR1 and CDR2 from the germline V gene are MNHNS and SASEGT.

The rearrangement links TRBV5-1 to TRBJ2-3, with no clear D. CDR1 and CDR2 from the germline V gene are SGHRS and YFSETQ. V was clipped by 4 bases and J by 2 bases, with 17 bases between them. The CDR3 spans 16 residues. CDR3 bases: TGCGCCAGCAGCGTGGCCCCCTTAAGGGCCACAGATACGCAGTATTTT. Protein product: CASSVAPLRATDTQYF.

V and J are TRBV20-1 and TRBJ1-3; 9 nucleotides match TRBD1. This CDR3 has 11 amino acids. Germline assignment: CDR1 DFQATT and CDR2 SNEGSKA (reference sequence). V dropped 3 bases and J dropped 15; count of bases not matched to a gene: 6. This chain's CDR3 is CSASDGDREYF. The CDR3 DNA follows: TGCAGTGCTAGTGACGGGGACAGGGAATATTTT.

The gene calls are TRBV5-1 and TRBJ2-7; possible D gene TRBD1, 6 bases. Per the germline V gene, CDR1 is SGHRS and CDR2 is YFSETQ. V gave up 0 bases and J gave up 6 bases, with 13 bases separating them. CDR3 length: 14 residues. CDR3 protein: CASSLDYRVGEQYF. In nucleotides, the CDR3 is TGCGCCAGCAGCTTGGATTACAGGGTCGGCGAGCAGTACTTC.

The chain joins TRBV5-6 to TRBJ2-2; 8 bases align to TRBD2. There are 16 residues in the CDR3. CDR1 is SGHDT, CDR2 YYEEEE, per germline. Losses at the gene ends were 6 bases for V and 4 bases for J; bases not matched to a gene: 11. DNA of the CDR3: TGTGCCAGCACCTCCCCAACTAGCGGCTTCACCGGGGAGCTGTTTTTT. Translating gives CASTSPTSGFTGELFF.

The chain has TRBV6-1 and TRBJ1-1, with D tentatively TRBD1 (5 bases). Germline V CDR1 and CDR2: MNHNS, SASEGT. This CDR3 has 15 residues. Between the trimmed V and J ends, which lost 0 bases and 5 bases, there was a span of 13 bases. The CDR3 DNA follows: TGTGCCAGCAGTGAAGCTAGGGGCGTAGGGACTGAAGCTTTCTTT. It yields the protein CASSEARGVGTEAFF.

The chain links TRBV5-1 to TRBJ1-1, with 9 bases fitting TRBD1. The CDR3 spans 15 residues. Germline CDR1 and CDR2: SGHRS and YFSETQ. V gave up 2 bases and J gave up 5 bases; unmatched junction bases: 7. The CDR3 region has the DNA TGCGCCAGCAGCTTTAACGGACAGGGGCGGACTGAAGCTTTCTTT. This sequence encodes CASSFNGQGRTEAFF. Filled out from reference TRBV5-1 and TRBJ1-1, the complete variable domain reads KAGVTQTPRYLIKTRGQQVTLSCSPISGHRSVSWYQQTPGQGLQFLFEYFSETQRNKGNFPGRFSGRQFSNSRSEMNVSTLELGDSALYLCASSFNGQGRTEAFFGQGTRLTVV.

The chain is built from TRBV9 and TRBJ2-7; the match to TRBD1 covers 7 bases. The CDR3 runs 15 residues. Per the germline V gene, CDR1 is SGDLS and CDR2 is YYNGEE. V lost 0 bases, J lost 4 bases, and 7 bases stayed unmatched. The CDR3 DNA is TGTGCCAGCAGCGTAGGACCGACAGGGAAATACGAGCAGTACTTC. It codes for CASSVGPTGKYEQYF.

This chain uses TRBV19 with TRBJ1-1; a weak D match, TRBD1 (6 bases). This CDR3 region has 16 residues. CDR1 is LNHDA, CDR2 SQIVND, per germline (reference sequence). With 7 bases removed from V and 2 bases from J, the gap between germline ends came to 20 bases. The CDR3 sequence: CASTRQGGIRNTEAFF. The CDR3 DNA follows: TGTGCCAGTACCCGACAAGGGGGGATAAGAAACACTGAAGCTTTCTTT.

The chain combines TRBV19 with TRBJ1-6, with a possible D match to TRBD1 (6 bases). CDR3 length equals 13 residues. V shed 6 bases and J shed 7 bases, with 10 bases lying between them. Germline V gene sequence: CDR1 LNHDA, CDR2 SQIVND (reference sequence). For the CDR3, the DNA is TGTGCCAGTAGCCCTACAGGGAATTCACCCCTCCACTTT. Translated: CASSPTGNSPLHF.

This clone turned up a few times. This chain connects TRBV15 to TRBJ1-5; D ambiguous. The CDR3 has 15 amino acids. The ends were cut back, 0 bases at V and 4 bases at J, with 10 bases in the middle. Germline V CDR1 and CDR2: LNHNV, YYDKDF (reference sequence). CDR3 amino acids: CATSRDWNLNQPQHF. The CDR3 coding sequence is TGTGCCACCAGCAGAGATTGGAACTTAAATCAGCCCCAGCATTTT.

The chain employs TRBV5-4 and TRBJ2-1; TRBD2 matches 8 bases. CDR1 and CDR2 from the germline V gene are SGHNT and YYREEE (reference sequence). J gave up 2 bases and V 2 bases, and 12 bases lay outside the gene matches. The CDR3 is 18 residues long. CDR3 loop: CASSLTWVGSGTYNEQFF. The CDR3 DNA follows: TGTGCCAGCAGCTTAACTTGGGTTGGTAGCGGGACCTACAATGAGCAGTTCTTC.

The chain has TRBV30 and TRBJ2-3, with 7 bases aligning to TRBD1. The CDR3 length is 14 residues. Per the germline V gene, CDR1 is GTSNPN and CDR2 is SVGIG (reference sequence). The J segment lost 5 bases and the V segment lost 0 bases, leaving 5 bases of the junction unmatched. The CDR3: CAWSVGQALDTQYF. In nucleotides, the CDR3 is TGTGCCTGGAGTGTTGGACAGGCCTTAGATACGCAGTATTTT.

This clone was seen a few times. The chain has TRBV2 and TRBJ2-1; D gene unclear. V was cut by 3 bases and J by 10 bases, with 10 bases left in between. This CDR3 contains 12 residues. Germline values: CDR1 SNHLY, CDR2 FYNNEI. CDR3 residues: CASSDVSREQFF. The CDR3 nucleotides read TGTGCCAGCAGTGACGTCTCCAGAGAGCAGTTCTTC. Based on the CDR3 plus reference TRBV2 and TRBJ2-1, the full variable domain is EPEVTQTPSHQVTQMGQEVILRCVPISNHLYFYWYRQILGQKVEFLVSFYNNEISEKSEIFDDQFSVERPDGSNFTLKIRSTKLEDSAMYFCASSDVSREQFFGPGTRLTVL.

The chain links TRBV18 to TRBJ2-2, with D tentatively TRBD1 (5 bases). Germline V gene lookup returns CDR1 KGHSH and CDR2 LQKENI. CDR3 length: 14 amino acids. With 3 bases removed from V and 4 bases from J, the gap between germline ends came to 9 bases. Written as DNA, the CDR3 is TGTGCCAGCTCACCCCCAGGGCTCACCGGGGAGCTGTTTTTT. Amino acid sequence: CASSPPGLTGELFF.

This clone has a single count. An end of the junction does not agree with germline; a read error may underlie this. The CDR3 coding sequence is TGTGCCAGCAGCTTATTCGGAAGGAAGGGCGCGAACTATGACTACACCTTC. Translated: CASSLFGRKGANYDYTF. The chain carries TRBV7-8 and TRBJ1-2; D gene uncertain. Germline V gene sequence: CDR1 SGHVS, CDR2 FQNEAQ. CDR3 length equals 17 residues.

The chain recombines TRBV4-2 with TRBJ2-1; 8 nucleotides match TRBD2. In germline, CDR1 is LGHNA, CDR2 YNFKEQ. This CDR3 has 16 residues. V lost 0 bases and J lost 1; bases outside the gene matches: 2. CDR3 loop: CASSQDLAGSYNEQFF. The DNA for the CDR3 is TGTGCCAGCAGCCAAGATCTAGCGGGTTCCTACAATGAGCAGTTCTTC.

The gene calls are TRBV5-4 and TRBJ2-4; D remains ambiguous. Trimming took off 0 bases at V and 5 bases at J, with 6 bases between the two ends. Germline values: CDR1 SGHNT, CDR2 YYREEE (reference sequence). The CDR3 is made up of 13 amino acids. The CDR3: CASSLVAENIQYF. The CDR3 DNA follows: TGTGCCAGCAGCTTGGTAGCAGAAAACATTCAGTACTTC.

J is TRBJ1-5 and V is TRBV6-6; D is unresolved. The V gene lost 4 bases and the J gene lost 5 bases, with 12 bases spanning the gap. Germline V gene sequence: CDR1 MNHNY, CDR2 SVGAGI (reference sequence). The CDR3 runs 14 residues. This chain's CDR3 is CASSSGNGDQPQHF. CDR3 DNA sequence: TGTGCCAGCAGTTCCGGGAATGGTGATCAGCCCCAGCATTTT.

This sequence joins TRBV5-1 and TRBJ2-2; 8 nucleotides line up with TRBD2. Germline loops: CDR1 SGHRS, CDR2 YFSETQ. The CDR3 is made up of 19 amino acids. Trimming cost V 1 base and J 2 bases; bases outside gene matches: 13. CDR3 in DNA: TGCGCCAGCAGCTTGAGGAATACTAGCGGACTATTAAACACCGGGGAGCTGTTTTTT. It is translated as CASSLRNTSGLLNTGELFF.